The 6 T cell receptor beta chains below come from one sample, sequenced in a study of blood T cell repertoires in COVID-19. This table comes from immunoSEQ multiplex PCR, and its TCRdb copy is limited to in-frame clones, with some not included. The sample has about 180,000 clones; roughly 80% are singletons. The material sequenced was PBMCs or T cells enriched from blood (not recorded which). These receptors all come from a man aged 55 to 70 who had been exposed to COVID-19.

The gene calls are TRBV7-3 and TRBJ1-2; TRBD1 matches 9 bases. This CDR3 is 14 amino acids long. From germline, CDR1 is SGHTA and CDR2 FQGTGA. V shed 4 bases and J 4 bases; nucleotides not matched to a gene: 4. In DNA form, the CDR3 reads TGTGCCAGCAGCTCACAGGGGGCGGTCTATGGCTACACCTTC. It is translated as CASSSQGAVYGYTF.

This clone was found a few times. The CDR3 DNA sequence: TGTGCCAGCAGTGATAGCGGGAGCTCGATAGAGACCCAGTACTTC. Translation gives CASSDSGSSIETQYF. This chain uses TRBV7-6 with TRBJ2-5; 9 nucleotides match TRBD2. The CDR3 has 15 amino acids. After removal of 6 bases from V and 4 bases from J, the junction contained 9 bases not matched to a gene. CDR1 SGHVS and CDR2 FNYEAQ come from the germline V gene.

The chain is built from TRBV27 and TRBJ1-5; 8 positions agree with TRBD1. With V trimmed by 4 bases and J by 0 bases, 5 bases remained unmatched. The CDR3 is made up of 16 amino acids. Germline values: CDR1 MNHEY, CDR2 SMNVEV (reference sequence). CDR3 amino acids: CASSSLRGRSNQPQHF. In DNA form, the CDR3 reads TGTGCCAGCAGTTCCCTCAGGGGGCGTAGCAATCAGCCCCAGCATTTT.

This chain connects TRBV10-3 to TRBJ1-3; D is perhaps TRBD1 (6 bases). The V end lost 3 bases, the J end lost 4 bases, and 7 bases lay between the germline ends. The CDR3 loop spans 13 amino acids. Germline CDR1 and CDR2: ENHRY and SYGVKD. Here the CDR3 reads CAISDGQGNTIYF. In DNA, the CDR3 is TGTGCCATCAGTGATGGACAGGGAAACACCATATATTTT.

The chain carries TRBV30 and TRBJ1-5; TRBD1 agrees at 8 bases. The CDR3 has 16 amino acids. The germline V gene has CDR1 GTSNPN and CDR2 SVGIG (reference sequence). Trimming cost V 5 bases and J 0 bases; bases outside gene matches: 9. The CDR3 loop is CAWGSGGFYSNQPQHF. CDR3 in DNA: TGTGCCTGGGGCTCAGGGGGCTTTTATAGCAATCAGCCCCAGCATTTT. Full variable domain (rest looked up from reference TRBV30 and TRBJ1-5): SQTIHQWPATLVQPVGSPLSLECTVEGTSNPNLYWYRQAAGRGLQLLFYSVGIGQISSEVPQNLSASRPQDRQFILSSKKLLLSDSGFYLCAWGSGGFYSNQPQHFGDGTRLSIL.

The chain joins TRBV29-1 to TRBJ2-1; 13 bases line up with TRBD2. CDR1 SQVTM and CDR2 ANQGSEA come from the germline V gene. The CDR3 runs 14 residues. Trimming at V came to 6 bases and at J to 6 bases, leaving 5 bases not matched to a gene. CDR3 region: CSVPTSGRGNEQFF. DNA for the CDR3: TGCAGCGTACCAACTAGCGGGAGGGGCAATGAGCAGTTCTTC.